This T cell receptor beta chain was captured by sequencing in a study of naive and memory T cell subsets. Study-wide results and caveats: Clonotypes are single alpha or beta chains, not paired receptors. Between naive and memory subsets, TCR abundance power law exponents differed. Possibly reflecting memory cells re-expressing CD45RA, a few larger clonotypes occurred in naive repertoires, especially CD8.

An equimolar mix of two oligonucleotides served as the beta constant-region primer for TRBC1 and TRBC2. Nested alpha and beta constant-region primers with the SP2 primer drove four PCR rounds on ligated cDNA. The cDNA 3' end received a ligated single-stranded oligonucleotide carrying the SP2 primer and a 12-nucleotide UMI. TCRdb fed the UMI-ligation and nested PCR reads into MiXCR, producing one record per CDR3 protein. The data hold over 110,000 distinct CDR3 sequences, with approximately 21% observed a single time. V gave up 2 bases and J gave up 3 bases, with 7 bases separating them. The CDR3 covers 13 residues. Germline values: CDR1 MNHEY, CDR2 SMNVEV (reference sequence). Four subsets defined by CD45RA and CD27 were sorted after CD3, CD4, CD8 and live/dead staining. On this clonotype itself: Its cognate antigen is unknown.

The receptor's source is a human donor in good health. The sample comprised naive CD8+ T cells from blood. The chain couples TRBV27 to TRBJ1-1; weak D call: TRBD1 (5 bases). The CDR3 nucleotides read TGTGCCAGCAGTTTAGCCAGGGACACTGAAGCTTTCTTT. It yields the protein CASSLARDTEAFF.